Listed below are T cell receptor beta chains from one sample, sequenced in a study of prognosis after radiotherapy for stage I lung cancer. TCRdb recomputed calls from the multiplex PCR reads with MiXCR, one row per CDR3 protein. The table shows under 30,000 distinct CDR3 sequences, with less than 40% occurring only once. The source material was PBMCs, sampled before or after stereotactic body radiation therapy (not recorded which). These receptors originate from a donor over 45 with non-small cell lung cancer. CDR3s include the opening cysteine and the closing phenylalanine or tryptophan. D genes are given only for firm matches. Not all rows give a size; the values are once, few, many and, for expanded clones, a class.

clone size | J gene | D gene | V gene | CDR3 DNA | CDR3 protein
once | TRBJ2-4 | NA | TRBV27 | TGTGCCCGGGGGGCGAAGGGCCAAAACATTCAGTACTTC | CARGAKGQNIQYF
many | TRBJ2-7 | TRBD2 | TRBV2 | TGTGCCAGCAGTGCCGAGCGGGAGAGGGAGCAGTACTTC | CASSAEREREQYF
NA | TRBJ2-5 | TRBD2 | TRBV7-2 | TGTGCCAGCAGCCTACTAGCGGGGGTGGAGACCCAGTACTTC | CASSLLAGVETQYF
many | TRBJ2-1 | NA | TRBV14 | TGTGCCAGCAGCCAATTGGGGATCAGCTCCTACAATGAGCAGTTCTTC | CASSQLGISSYNEQFF
medium-sized | TRBJ1-3 | NA | TRBV10-3 | TGTGCCATCAGCAGACAGGGAAACACCATATATTTT | CAISRQGNTIYF
NA | TRBJ2-2 | NA | TRBV30 | TGTGCCTGGAGTCTAGCCGGTGATCTGTTTTTT | CAWSLAGDLFF
NA | TRBJ2-2 | NA | TRBV6-1 | TGTGCCAGCTGGCCTCCTTGGAACGCGAACACCGGGGAGCTGTTTTTT | CASWPPWNANTGELFF
NA | TRBJ2-1 | TRBD2 | TRBV12-3/TRBV12-4 | TGTGCCAGCATCGGACTAGCGGGCCTGTACCACAATGAGCAGTTCTTC | CASIGLAGLYHNEQFF
many | TRBJ1-3 | NA | TRBV28 | TGTGCCAGCAGTTCACGATGGACAGACCTCTCTGGAAACACCATATATTTT | CASSSRWTDLSGNTIYF
many | TRBJ2-1 | TRBD2 | TRBV13 | TGTGCCAGCAGCCTCTTTGCGGGGGGATGGAGTAGCTCCTACAATGAGCAGTTCTTC | CASSLFAGGWSSSYNEQFF
NA | TRBJ2-2 | NA | TRBV30 | TGTGCCTGGAGTGCTAGTATCGGCGGGGAGCTGTTTTTT | CAWSASIGGELFF
many | TRBJ2-3 | NA | TRBV28 | TGTGCCAGCAGTTTTAGGGGTTTGAGCACAGATACGCAGTATTTT | CASSFRGLSTDTQYF
many | TRBJ1-3 | NA | TRBV13 | TGTGCCAGCAGCTTATTGGAGTTGATTGTGGACACCATATATTTT | CASSLLELIVDTIYF
few | TRBJ1-1 | TRBD1 | TRBV4-1 | TGCGCCAGCAGCCCAGGGGGGGGACGGAACACTGAAGCTTTCTTT | CASSPGGGRNTEAFF
many | TRBJ2-1 | NA | TRBV3-1 | TGTGCCAGCAGCCTCTCCAGGCCCCTTTACAGTGAGCAGTTCTTC | CASSLSRPLYSEQFF
many | TRBJ1-1 | NA | TRBV19 | TGTGCCAGTAGTAACCGACAGGCAAACACTGAAGCTTTCTTT | CASSNRQANTEAFF
medium-sized | TRBJ2-3 | NA | TRBV20-1 | TGCAGTGCTAGTGGGATCGGCGGGAACACAGATACGCAGTATTTT | CSASGIGGNTDTQYF
NA | TRBJ2-5 | TRBD2 | TRBV5-4 | TGTGCCAGCAGTCGGACTAGCGGGGGACAAGAGACCCAGTACTTC | CASSRTSGGQETQYF
many | TRBJ2-3 | TRBD2 | TRBV7-6 | TGTGCCAGCAGCTTTCTACTAGCGGGAGCTACAGATACGCAGTATTTT | CASSFLLAGATDTQYF
many | TRBJ2-2 | NA | TRBV12-3/TRBV12-4 | TGTGCCAGCAGTTTAAATGCCGTCAGGGCTTTCGGGGAGCTGTTTTTT | CASSLNAVRAFGELFF
many | TRBJ1-6 | TRBD1 | TRBV5-6 | TGTGCCAGCAGCTTGGGACAGGGGACTTCACCCCTCCACTTT | CASSLGQGTSPLHF
NA | TRBJ2-1 | NA | TRBV24-1 | TGTGCCACCAGTGATTTGTTGGCGGATGAGCAGTTCTTC | CATSDLLADEQFF
few | TRBJ2-1 | NA | TRBV7-2 | TGTGCCAGCAGCTTAATAAATGAGCAGTTCTTC | CASSLINEQFF
few | TRBJ2-1 | TRBD2 | TRBV24-1 | TGTGCCACCAGTGAACTTACCGGGACTAGTCCTTATGAGCAGTTCTTC | CATSELTGTSPYEQFF
medium-sized | TRBJ2-1 | TRBD1 | TRBV6-5 | TGTGCCAGCAGTTTTGACAGGGTGGGCAATGAGCAGTTCTTC | CASSFDRVGNEQFF
many | TRBJ1-1 | TRBD1 | TRBV30 | TGTGCCTTACAGGGGGCGCACACTGAAGCTTTCTTT | CALQGAHTEAFF